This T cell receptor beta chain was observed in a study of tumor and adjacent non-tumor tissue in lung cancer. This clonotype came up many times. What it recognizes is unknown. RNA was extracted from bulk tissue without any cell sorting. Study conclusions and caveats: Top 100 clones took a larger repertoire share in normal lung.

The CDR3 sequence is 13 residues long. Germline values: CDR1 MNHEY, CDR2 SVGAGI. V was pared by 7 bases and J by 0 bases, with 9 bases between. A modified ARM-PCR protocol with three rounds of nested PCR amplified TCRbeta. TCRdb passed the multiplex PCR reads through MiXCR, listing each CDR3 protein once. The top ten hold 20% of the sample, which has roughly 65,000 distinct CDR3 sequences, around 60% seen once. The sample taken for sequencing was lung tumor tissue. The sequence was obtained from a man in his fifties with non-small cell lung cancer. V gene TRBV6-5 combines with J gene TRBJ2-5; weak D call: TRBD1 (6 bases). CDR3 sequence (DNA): TGTGCCAGCACGGGGACAAACCAAGAGACCCAGTACTTC. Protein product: CASTGTNQETQYF.